The clone carrying this TCR beta chain appeared many times. Antigen unknown. Sequencing was done on patients that had shown CD8+CD57+ cell expansion by flow cytometry. None of the patients had been given any therapy when their blood was sampled. The study profiled TCR beta VDJ and CDR3 using genomic DNA as template. One entry per CDR3 protein results from TCRdb running MiXCR on the reads. The sample has 150,000 to 200,000 distinct CDR3 sequences, around 45% seen once. This record comes from a study of CD8+CD57+ T cells in acquired aplastic anemia. Study-wide context: Average DNA yield from sorted CD4+ and CD8+ cells was about 3.2 ug. Overall study results and limits: It was found that fewer than 35 CD8+ CDR3 sequences were shared between patients and controls. Patients and controls had CD8+ Simpson's diversity values that were not significantly distinct.

CDR1 and CDR2 (germline): MNHNS, SASEGT. The V end was cut by 3 bases, the J end by 6 bases, with 14 bases between. This CDR3 contains 14 residues. V is TRBV6-1 and J is TRBJ1-2; D possibly corresponds to TRBD1 (6 bases). Sequencing input: sorted CD4+, CD8+, or CD8+CD57+ T cells (not recorded which) from PBMCs. The TCR comes from a human donor with aplastic anemia. CDR3 nucleotide sequence: TGTGCCAGCAGTGAGTTTTGGGGGGCGGATGGCTACACCTTC. Translated, it gives CASSEFWGADGYTF.